Below, 32 T cell receptor beta chains from the same sample are listed, as sequenced in a study of cytomegalovirus exposure and HLA in healthy donors. TCRdb keeps only in-frame clones here, not all; method: immunoSEQ multiplex PCR. The data show about 260,000 clones, about 92% seen once. Sequenced: PBMCs. The receptors here all came from a woman aged 30 to 39 in good health and CMV-seronegative.

This clone was detected only once. This chain connects TRBV18 to TRBJ1-1, with D possibly TRBD1 on 5 matching bases. CDR3 length: 17 residues. Trimming removed 1 base from V and 4 bases from J, with 19 bases in between. CDR1 and CDR2 from the germline V gene are KGHSH and LQKENI. CDR3 sequence: CASSPLGQGVVGTEAFF. CDR3 coding DNA: TGTGCCAGCTCACCACTCGGGCAGGGCGTAGTCGGCACTGAAGCTTTCTTT.

V is TRBV5-4 and J is TRBJ2-7, with D unclear. Trimming cost V 3 bases and J 3 bases, with 7 bases left between them. Germline V gene sequence: CDR1 SGHNT, CDR2 YYREEE (reference sequence). The length of the CDR3 is 12 residues. In nucleotides, the CDR3 is TGTGCCAGCAGCTCCGGAATCTACGAGCAGTACTTC. Its protein is CASSSGIYEQYF.

The V and J genes are TRBV28 and TRBJ2-4, with TRBD2 identical over 10 bases. V lost 9 bases, J lost 0 bases, and 2 bases stayed unmatched. The CDR3 extends over 14 amino acids. Germline values: CDR1 MDHEN, CDR2 SYDVKM. CDR3 sequence reads: CASLAGEAKNIQYF. CDR3 bases: TGTGCCAGTCTAGCGGGGGAAGCCAAAAACATTCAGTACTTC.

The V and J genes are TRBV15 and TRBJ2-3; no firm D call. This CDR3 comprises 13 residues. V gave up 4 bases and J gave up 4 bases, with 9 bases separating them. The germline V gene encodes CDR1 LNHNV and CDR2 YYDKDF (reference sequence). The CDR3 DNA follows: TGTGCCACCAGCAAGGGCCTCGCAGATACGCAGTATTTT. This encodes CATSKGLADTQYF.

The J gene is TRBJ2-7, the V gene TRBV7-2; the D gene could be TRBD1 or TRBD2 (5 bases each). CDR1 and CDR2 (germline): SGHTA, FQGNSA. V dropped 1 base and J dropped 0 bases, with 10 bases sitting between them. The CDR3 extends over 15 amino acids. The CDR3 region is CASSLGGFNSYEQYF. In nucleotides, the CDR3 is TGTGCCAGCAGCTTAGGGGGGTTCAACTCCTACGAGCAGTACTTC.

This chain links TRBV9 with TRBJ2-1; 10 bases are shared with TRBD2. Trimming cost V 3 bases and J 0 bases; bases outside gene matches: 9. Per the germline V gene, CDR1 is SGDLS and CDR2 is YYNGEE. This CDR3 spans 18 amino acids. In DNA form, the CDR3 reads TGTGCCAGCAGCGGGGGAGCGGGAGGGCTTAGCTCCTACAATGAGCAGTTCTTC. Residues: CASSGGAGGLSSYNEQFF. The full variable domain, with the rest looked up from reference TRBV9 and TRBJ2-1, is DSGVTQTPKHLITATGQRVTLRCSPRSGDLSVYWYQQSLDQGLQFLIQYYNGEERAKGNILERFSAQQFPDLHSELNLSSLELGDSALYFCASSGGAGGLSSYNEQFFGPGTRLTVL.

This chain joins TRBV27 and TRBJ2-1; either TRBD1 or TRBD2 may fit D (5 bases each). The CDR3 has 14 amino acids. Germline V CDR1 and CDR2: MNHEY, SMNVEV (reference sequence). Deletions cut 5 bases from V and 5 bases from J, with 13 bases between. The CDR3: CASSTSGTNNEQFF. In DNA form, the CDR3 reads TGTGCCAGCAGTACTTCCGGGACGAACAATGAGCAGTTCTTC.

This clone has only a few counts. At one boundary the junction diverges from the germline segment, which might be a read error. The CDR3 spells CASSLDTGELFF. The CDR3 DNA sequence: TGTGCCAGCAGCCTGGACACGGGGGAGCTGTTTTTT. The V and J genes are TRBV7-9 and TRBJ2-2; maybe TRBD1 (5 bases). This CDR3 spans 12 amino acids. Germline V lookup: CDR1 SEHNR, CDR2 FQNEAQ (reference sequence).

The J gene is TRBJ1-1, the V gene TRBV10-3; a weak D match, TRBD1 (5 bases). Per the germline V gene, CDR1 is ENHRY and CDR2 is SYGVKD. The V end was cut by 5 bases, the J end by 0 bases, with 10 bases between. This CDR3 is built from 14 residues. CDR3 residues: CAISRQTLNTEAFF. Here the CDR3 DNA reads TGTGCCATCAGTAGACAGACCTTGAACACTGAAGCTTTCTTT.

This chain uses TRBV13 with TRBJ1-5; 11 bases map to TRBD1. The CDR3 is 16 amino acids. V was pared by 4 bases and J by 4 bases, with 6 bases of the junction left unmatched. Germline V lookup: CDR1 PRHDT, CDR2 FYEKMQ (reference sequence). Written as DNA, the CDR3 is TGTGCCAGCAGCTCTTCGGACAGGGGGCTTAATCAGCCCCAGCATTTT. Protein product: CASSSSDRGLNQPQHF.

V usage is TRBV29-1 and J usage is TRBJ2-3, with a tentative D call TRBD2 (6 bases). From germline, CDR1 is SQVTM and CDR2 ANQGSEA. The CDR3 has 13 amino acids. V dropped 7 bases and J dropped 0 bases, with 11 bases sitting between them. This CDR3 reads CSARRGSTDTQYF. The CDR3 nucleotides are TGCAGCGCCAGACGGGGGAGCACAGATACGCAGTATTTT.

The rearrangement links TRBV5-6 to TRBJ2-5; TRBD2 might be the D (7 bases). V gave up 0 bases and J gave up 4 bases, with 16 bases separating them. CDR3 length: 16 amino acids. Germline V lookup: CDR1 SGHDT, CDR2 YYEEEE. The CDR3 sequence is CASSLEGGRSGETQYF. DNA of the CDR3: TGTGCCAGCAGCTTGGAGGGGGGGAGAAGTGGAGAGACCCAGTACTTC.

The chain couples TRBV27 to TRBJ2-4, with 7 bases that match TRBD1. Germline assignment: CDR1 MNHEY and CDR2 SMNVEV (reference sequence). V lost 6 bases to trimming and J lost 0 bases; unmatched junction nucleotides: 2. The CDR3 is 14 amino acids. In nucleotides, the CDR3 is TGTGCCAGCAGGCGGACAGGAGCCAAAAACATTCAGTACTTC. Amino acid sequence: CASRRTGAKNIQYF.

The chain links TRBV27 to TRBJ2-7; 8 bases line up with TRBD1. In germline, CDR1 is MNHEY, CDR2 SMNVEV (reference sequence). V lost 6 bases, J lost 4 bases, and 5 bases stayed unmatched. The CDR3 length is 13 residues. This CDR3 is CASRDRQGYEQYF. The CDR3 DNA sequence: TGTGCCAGCAGGGACCGACAGGGGTACGAGCAGTACTTC.

J is TRBJ2-7 and V is TRBV4-2; D might be TRBD1 (6 bases). This CDR3 comprises 15 residues. The germline V gene has CDR1 LGHNA and CDR2 YNFKEQ. V dropped 0 bases and J dropped 1 base, with 10 bases sitting between them. DNA of the CDR3: TGTGCCAGCAGCCAAGAGGGCGGACAGTCCTACGAGCAGTACTTC. This translates into CASSQEGGQSYEQYF.

V and J are TRBV28 and TRBJ2-7; 7 bases are shared with TRBD1. This CDR3 has 13 amino acids. The junction had 6 bases not matched to a gene; V was cut back by 6 bases and J by 4 bases. Germline V CDR1 and CDR2: MDHEN, SYDVKM. DNA for the CDR3: TGTGCCAGCAGAACAGGGGACGGTTACGAGCAGTACTTC. This sequence encodes CASRTGDGYEQYF. Full variable domain (remainder filled in from reference TRBV28 and TRBJ2-7): DVKVTQSSRYLVKRTGEKVFLECVQDMDHENMFWYRQDPGLGLRLIYFSYDVKMKEKGDIPEGYSVSREKKERFSLILESASTNQTSMYLCASRTGDGYEQYFGPGTRLTVT.

The table lists this clone with a count of one. The chain links TRBV7-9 to TRBJ1-2; no definite D call. Trimming took off 3 bases at V and 4 bases at J, with 9 bases between the two ends. CDR1 and CDR2 from the germline V gene are SEHNR and FQNEAQ (reference sequence). The CDR3 is 13 residues long. CDR3 sequence (DNA): TGTGCCAGCAGCTTCGCGAGCCCCTATGGCTACACCTTC. Its protein product is CASSFASPYGYTF.

The chain has TRBV15 and TRBJ1-1; D uncertain. This CDR3 is built from 14 residues. V dropped 2 bases and J dropped 4 bases, with 11 bases sitting between them. Germline V lookup: CDR1 LNHNV, CDR2 YYDKDF (reference sequence). The CDR3 DNA follows: TGTGCCACCAGCAGAAACCGTATCGCCACTGAAGCTTTCTTT. Amino acid sequence: CATSRNRIATEAFF.

This rearrangement joins TRBV28 to TRBJ2-7, with 7 bases fitting TRBD1. Unmatched junction bases numbered 8, after V lost 2 bases and J lost 4 bases. The germline V gene encodes CDR1 MDHEN and CDR2 SYDVKM. There are 15 residues in the CDR3. The CDR3 DNA is TGTGCCAGCAGTTTAAGGGGACAGAGGGCTTACGAGCAGTACTTC. Amino acid sequence: CASSLRGQRAYEQYF.

The chain links TRBV9 to TRBJ2-2; 8 positions match TRBD2. Per the germline V gene, CDR1 is SGDLS and CDR2 is YYNGEE. The ends lost 2 bases at V and 5 bases at J; junction bases unmatched: 5. The CDR3 is 15 residues long. This chain's CDR3 is CASSVAGGRTGELFF. The CDR3 DNA reads TGTGCCAGCAGCGTTGCGGGAGGTCGTACCGGGGAGCTGTTTTTT.

The rearrangement uses TRBV25-1 and TRBJ2-5; 7 positions agree with TRBD2. Germline CDR1 is MGHDK and CDR2 is SYGVNS. J lost 2 bases, V lost 5 bases, and 5 bases had no gene match. The CDR3 extends over 14 amino acids. The CDR3 region has the DNA TGTGCCAGCAGTCCTGGGGGGGTTCAAGAGACCCAGTACTTC. Encoded protein: CASSPGGVQETQYF.

The chain links TRBV7-3 to TRBJ2-7; 8 bases are shared with TRBD2. The germline CDR1 and CDR2 sequences are SGHTA and FQGTGA. This CDR3 region has 13 residues. Unmatched junction bases numbered 2, after V lost 3 bases and J lost 4 bases. The CDR3 sequence: CASSLGLVYEQYF. CDR3 sequence (DNA): TGTGCCAGCAGCTTGGGACTAGTATACGAGCAGTACTTC.

The chain links TRBV12-5 to TRBJ2-7; D call uncertain. This CDR3 has 13 amino acids. Germline values: CDR1 LGHNT, CDR2 FRNRAP. Trimming pared 6 bases from V and 1 base from J, leaving 10 bases between. Here the CDR3 reads CASGLQLSYEQYF. In nucleotides, the CDR3 is TGTGCTAGTGGCCTACAGCTTTCCTACGAGCAGTACTTC.

The CDR3 bases are TGCGCCAGCAGCCATTATTTAGCGGGAGGCACAGATACGCAGTATTTT. Encoded protein: CASSHYLAGGTDTQYF. The chain links TRBV10-2 to TRBJ2-3, with 9 bases identical to TRBD2. The ends lost 6 bases at V and 1 base at J; junction bases unmatched: 8. Germline V gene sequence: CDR1 WSHSY, CDR2 SAAADI. The CDR3 is 16 residues long.

The V and J genes are TRBV30 and TRBJ1-1; 8 nucleotides line up with TRBD1. Trimming cost V 2 bases and J 9 bases; bases outside gene matches: 8. CDR1 GTSNPN and CDR2 SVGIG come from the germline V gene (reference sequence). The length of the CDR3 is 13 residues. The CDR3 loop is CAWSLPDRVKAFF. The CDR3 DNA reads as TGTGCCTGGAGTCTCCCGGACAGGGTTAAAGCTTTCTTT.

The chain recombines TRBV4-1 with TRBJ2-7; D is unclear. V lost 5 bases, J lost 3 bases, and 14 bases lay in between. The length of the CDR3 is 14 residues. The germline gives CDR1 MGHRA, CDR2 YSYEKL. The CDR3 DNA follows: TGCGCCAGCAGCATGACCCCGGGTCTCTACGAGCAGTACTTC. Translating gives CASSMTPGLYEQYF.

The chain joins TRBV6-5 to TRBJ2-3; 7 bases align to TRBD2. In germline, CDR1 is MNHEY, CDR2 SVGAGI. V lost 5 bases, J lost 4 bases, and 9 bases stayed unmatched. CDR3 length: 15 residues. The CDR3 loop is CASSSVGGLADTQYF. CDR3 DNA: TGTGCCAGCAGTAGTGTGGGGGGGTTGGCAGATACGCAGTATTTT.

The V gene is TRBV11-2, the J gene TRBJ1-4, with TRBD1 as a possible D gene (5 bases). Trimming took 0 bases from V and 7 from J, leaving 15 bases between them. The CDR3 sequence is 16 residues long. Germline V gene sequence: CDR1 SGHAT, CDR2 FQNNGV. In DNA form, the CDR3 reads TGTGCCAGCAGCTTAGAAGCAGGGTCCTTTGTTGAAAAACTGTTTTTT. The encoded protein is CASSLEAGSFVEKLFF.

The chain employs TRBV2 and TRBJ1-5; D call uncertain. CDR1 SNHLY and CDR2 FYNNEI come from the germline V gene. Deletions cut 4 bases from V and 2 bases from J, with 9 bases between. The CDR3 extends over 14 amino acids. The CDR3 DNA is TGTGCCAGCAGTGCGGGCGAGGGCAATCAGCCCCAGCATTTT. This translates into CASSAGEGNQPQHF.

V and J are TRBV7-7 and TRBJ2-1; no firm D call. The CDR3 extends over 14 amino acids. Trimming took off 5 bases at V and 9 bases at J, with 17 bases between the two ends. Germline loops: CDR1 SSHAT, CDR2 FNYEAQ (reference sequence). CDR3 amino acids: CASSPTVGVGEQFF. The CDR3 nucleotides are TGTGCCAGCAGCCCCACGGTGGGCGTAGGTGAGCAGTTCTTC.

This clone was detected a few times. The chain couples TRBV6-1 to TRBJ1-1; D is ambiguous. Germline V gene lookup returns CDR1 MNHNS and CDR2 SASEGT. The V and J ends lost 3 bases and 1 base respectively, with 21 bases between them. This CDR3 spans 18 amino acids. CDR3 coding DNA: TGTGCCAGCAGTGAGGCCGTTAGGTATAACGGAGGGAACACTGAAGCTTTCTTT. Its protein is CASSEAVRYNGGNTEAFF.

The chain combines TRBV10-2 with TRBJ2-7, with D perhaps matching TRBD1 (6 bases). The V gene's germline CDR1 is WSHSY and CDR2 SAAADI. The CDR3 has 15 amino acids. The V end lost 4 bases, the J end lost 1 base, and 14 bases lay between the germline ends. Here the CDR3 reads CASSGPGTLSYEQYF. CDR3 sequence (DNA): TGCGCCAGCAGTGGGCCCGGGACACTATCCTACGAGCAGTACTTC.